This T cell receptor beta chain emerged from a study of regulatory T cells in long-lasting Graves disease. Study results and limitations: Among the persistent patients, 2,500 to 3,500 public clonotypes were shared, more than the 966 shared among new patients.

Trimming left V 6 bases short and J 0 bases short, with 12 bases between. This CDR3 region has 14 residues. Germline V lookup: CDR1 LNHDA, CDR2 SQIVND (reference sequence). This clonotype was counted many times. Antigen specificity is unknown. The authors built TCR beta libraries using iRepertoire HTBI primers and Arm-PCR of CDR3 regions. A single record per CDR3 protein comes from TCRdb applying MiXCR to the multiplex PCR reads. The data show fewer than 400,000 distinct CDR3 sequences, with about a sixth seen just once and approximately 35% held by the top ten. Noted time point: newly diagnosed GD, antithyroid drugs for less than 3 months. The TCR library was made from RNA extracted from PBMCs.

The receptor was isolated from a female donor with Graves disease. The V call is TRBV19, the J call TRBJ2-7; no reliable D call. This specimen consisted of peripheral blood mononuclear cells (PBMCs), obtained at new diagnosis, from a patient treated with antithyroid drugs. CDR3 nucleotides: TGTGCCAGTAGCCCCCGGACGGACTCCTACGAGCAGTACTTC. This translates into CASSPRTDSYEQYF.